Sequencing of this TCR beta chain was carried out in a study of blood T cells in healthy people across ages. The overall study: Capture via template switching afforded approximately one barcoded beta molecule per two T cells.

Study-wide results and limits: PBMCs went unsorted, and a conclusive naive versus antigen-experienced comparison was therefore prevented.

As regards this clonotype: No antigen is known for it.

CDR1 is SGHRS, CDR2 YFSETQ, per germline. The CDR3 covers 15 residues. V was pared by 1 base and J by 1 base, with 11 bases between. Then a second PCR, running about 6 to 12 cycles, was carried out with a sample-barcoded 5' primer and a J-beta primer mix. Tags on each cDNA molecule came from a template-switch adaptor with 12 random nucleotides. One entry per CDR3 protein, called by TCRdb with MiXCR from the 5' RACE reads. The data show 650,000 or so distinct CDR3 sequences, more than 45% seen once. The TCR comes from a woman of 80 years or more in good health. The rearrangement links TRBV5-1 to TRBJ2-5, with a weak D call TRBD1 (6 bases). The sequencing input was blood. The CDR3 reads CASSLTGYRQETQYF. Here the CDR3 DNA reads TGCGCCAGCAGCTTGACAGGGTATCGCCAAGAGACCCAGTACTTC.